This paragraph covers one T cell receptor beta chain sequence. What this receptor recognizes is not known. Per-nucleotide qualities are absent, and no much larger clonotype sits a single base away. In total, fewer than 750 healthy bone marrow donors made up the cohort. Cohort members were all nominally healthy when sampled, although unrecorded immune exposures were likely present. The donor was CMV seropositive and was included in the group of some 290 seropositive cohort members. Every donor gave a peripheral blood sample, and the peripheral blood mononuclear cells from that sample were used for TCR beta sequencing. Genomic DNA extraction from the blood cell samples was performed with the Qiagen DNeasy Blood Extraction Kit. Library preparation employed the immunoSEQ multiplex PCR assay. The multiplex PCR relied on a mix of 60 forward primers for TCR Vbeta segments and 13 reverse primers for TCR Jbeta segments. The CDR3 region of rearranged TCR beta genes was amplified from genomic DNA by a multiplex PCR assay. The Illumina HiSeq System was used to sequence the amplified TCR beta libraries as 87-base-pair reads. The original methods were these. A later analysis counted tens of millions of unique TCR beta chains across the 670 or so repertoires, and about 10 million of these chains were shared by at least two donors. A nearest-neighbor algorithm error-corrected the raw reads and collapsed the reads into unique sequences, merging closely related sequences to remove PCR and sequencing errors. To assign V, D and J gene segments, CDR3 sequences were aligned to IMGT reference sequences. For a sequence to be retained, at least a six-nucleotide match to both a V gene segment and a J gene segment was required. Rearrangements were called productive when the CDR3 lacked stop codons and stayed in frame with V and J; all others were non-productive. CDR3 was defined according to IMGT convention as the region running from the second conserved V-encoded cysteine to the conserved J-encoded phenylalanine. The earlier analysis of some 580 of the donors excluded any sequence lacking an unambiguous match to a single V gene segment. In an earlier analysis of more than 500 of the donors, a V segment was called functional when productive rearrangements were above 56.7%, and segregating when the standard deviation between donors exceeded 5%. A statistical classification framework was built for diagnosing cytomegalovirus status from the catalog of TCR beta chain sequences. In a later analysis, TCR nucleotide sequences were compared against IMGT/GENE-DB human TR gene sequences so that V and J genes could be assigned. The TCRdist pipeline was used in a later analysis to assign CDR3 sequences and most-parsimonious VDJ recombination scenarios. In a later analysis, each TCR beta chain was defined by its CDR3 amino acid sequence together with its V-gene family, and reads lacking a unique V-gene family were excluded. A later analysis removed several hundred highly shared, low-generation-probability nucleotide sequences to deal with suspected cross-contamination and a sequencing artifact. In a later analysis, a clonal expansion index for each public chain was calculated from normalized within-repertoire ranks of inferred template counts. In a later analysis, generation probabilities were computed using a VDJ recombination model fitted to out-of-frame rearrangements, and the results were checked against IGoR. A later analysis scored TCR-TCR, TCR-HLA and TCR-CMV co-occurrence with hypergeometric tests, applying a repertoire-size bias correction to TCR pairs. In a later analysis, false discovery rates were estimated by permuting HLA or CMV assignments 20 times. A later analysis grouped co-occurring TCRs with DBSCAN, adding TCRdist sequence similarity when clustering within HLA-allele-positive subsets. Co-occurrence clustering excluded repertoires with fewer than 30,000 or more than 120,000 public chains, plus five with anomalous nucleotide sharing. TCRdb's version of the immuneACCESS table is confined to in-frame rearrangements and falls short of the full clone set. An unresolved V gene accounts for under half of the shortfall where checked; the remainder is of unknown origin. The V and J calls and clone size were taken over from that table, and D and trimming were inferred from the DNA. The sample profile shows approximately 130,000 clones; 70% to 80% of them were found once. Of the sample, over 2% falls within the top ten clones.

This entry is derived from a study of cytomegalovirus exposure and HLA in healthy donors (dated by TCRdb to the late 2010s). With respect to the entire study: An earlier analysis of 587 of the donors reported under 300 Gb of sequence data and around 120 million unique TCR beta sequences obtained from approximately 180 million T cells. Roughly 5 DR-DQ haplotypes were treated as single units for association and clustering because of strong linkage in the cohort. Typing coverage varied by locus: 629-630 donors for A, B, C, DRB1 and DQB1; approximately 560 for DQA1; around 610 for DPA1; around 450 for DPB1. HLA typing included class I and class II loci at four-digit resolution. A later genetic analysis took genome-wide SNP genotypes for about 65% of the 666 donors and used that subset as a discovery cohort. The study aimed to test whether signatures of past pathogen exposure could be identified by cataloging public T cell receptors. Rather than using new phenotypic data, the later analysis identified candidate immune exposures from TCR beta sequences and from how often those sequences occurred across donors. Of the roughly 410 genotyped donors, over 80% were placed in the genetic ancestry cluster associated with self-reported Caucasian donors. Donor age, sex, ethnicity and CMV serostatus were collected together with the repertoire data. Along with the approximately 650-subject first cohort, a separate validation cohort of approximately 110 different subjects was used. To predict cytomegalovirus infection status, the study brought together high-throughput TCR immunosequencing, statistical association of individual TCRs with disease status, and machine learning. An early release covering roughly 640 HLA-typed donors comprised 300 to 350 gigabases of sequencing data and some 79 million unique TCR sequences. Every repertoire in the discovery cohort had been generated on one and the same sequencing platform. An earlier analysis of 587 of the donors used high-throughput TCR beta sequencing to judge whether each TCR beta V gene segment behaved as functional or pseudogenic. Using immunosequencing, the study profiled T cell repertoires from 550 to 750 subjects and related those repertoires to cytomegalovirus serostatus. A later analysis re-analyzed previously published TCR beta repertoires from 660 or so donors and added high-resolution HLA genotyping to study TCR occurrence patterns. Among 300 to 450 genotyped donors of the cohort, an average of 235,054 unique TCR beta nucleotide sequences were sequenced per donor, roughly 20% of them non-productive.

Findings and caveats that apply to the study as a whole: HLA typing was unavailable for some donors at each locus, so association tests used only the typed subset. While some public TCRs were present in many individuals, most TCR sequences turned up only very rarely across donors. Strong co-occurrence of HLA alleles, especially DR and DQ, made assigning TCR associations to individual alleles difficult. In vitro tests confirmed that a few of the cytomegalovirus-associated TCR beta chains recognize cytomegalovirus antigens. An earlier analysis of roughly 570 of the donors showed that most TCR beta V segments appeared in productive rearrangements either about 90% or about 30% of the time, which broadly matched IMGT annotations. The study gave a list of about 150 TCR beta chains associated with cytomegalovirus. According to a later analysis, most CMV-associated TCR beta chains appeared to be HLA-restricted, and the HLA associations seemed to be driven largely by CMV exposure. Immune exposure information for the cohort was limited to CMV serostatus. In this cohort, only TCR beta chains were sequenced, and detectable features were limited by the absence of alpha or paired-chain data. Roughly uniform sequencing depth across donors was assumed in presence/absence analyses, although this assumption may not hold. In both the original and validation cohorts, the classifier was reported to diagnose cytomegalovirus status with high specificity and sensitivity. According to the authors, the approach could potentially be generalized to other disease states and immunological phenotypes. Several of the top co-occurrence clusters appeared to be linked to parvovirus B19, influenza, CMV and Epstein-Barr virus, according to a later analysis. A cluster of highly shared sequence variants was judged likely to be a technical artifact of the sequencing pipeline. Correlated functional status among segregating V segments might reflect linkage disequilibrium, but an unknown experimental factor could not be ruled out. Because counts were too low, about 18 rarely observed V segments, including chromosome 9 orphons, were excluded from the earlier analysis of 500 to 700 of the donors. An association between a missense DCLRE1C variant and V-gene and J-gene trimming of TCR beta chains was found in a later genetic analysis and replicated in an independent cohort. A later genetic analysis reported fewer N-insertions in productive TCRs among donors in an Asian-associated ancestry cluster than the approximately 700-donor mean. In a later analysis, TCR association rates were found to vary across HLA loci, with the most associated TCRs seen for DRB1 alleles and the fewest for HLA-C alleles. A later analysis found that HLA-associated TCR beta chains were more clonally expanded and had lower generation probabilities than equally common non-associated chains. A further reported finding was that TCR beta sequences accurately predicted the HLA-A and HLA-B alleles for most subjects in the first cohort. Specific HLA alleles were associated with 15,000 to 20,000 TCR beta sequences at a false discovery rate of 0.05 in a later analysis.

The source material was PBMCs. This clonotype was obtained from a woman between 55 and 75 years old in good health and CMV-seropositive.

CDR3 reads: CASSERGQYYNEQFF. The base sequence is TGCGCCAGCAGTGAGCGGGGTCAGTACTACAATGAGCAGTTCTTC. The chain is made from TRBV10-2 and TRBJ2-1; TRBD2 is a weak D gene call, 5 bases matching. Based on the germline V gene, the CDR1 and CDR2 sequences are WSHSY and SAAADI. The CDR3 numbers 15 residues from cysteine through phenylalanine. Of all the DNA, just the CDR3 is kept, 45 bases in frame from base 1. The V end loses 2 bases and the J end loses 3 bases, and a stretch of 11 bases separates them.